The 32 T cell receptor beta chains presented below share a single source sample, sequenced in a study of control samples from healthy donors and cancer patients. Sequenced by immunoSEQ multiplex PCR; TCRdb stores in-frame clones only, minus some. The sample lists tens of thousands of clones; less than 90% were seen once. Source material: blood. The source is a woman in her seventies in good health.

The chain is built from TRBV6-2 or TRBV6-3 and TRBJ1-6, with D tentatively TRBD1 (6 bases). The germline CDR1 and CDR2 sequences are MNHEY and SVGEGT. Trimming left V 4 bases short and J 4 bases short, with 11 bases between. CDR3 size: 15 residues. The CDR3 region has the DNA TGTGCCAGCAGTTCGTCAGGGACATATAATTCACCCCTCCACTTT. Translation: CASSSSGTYNSPLHF.

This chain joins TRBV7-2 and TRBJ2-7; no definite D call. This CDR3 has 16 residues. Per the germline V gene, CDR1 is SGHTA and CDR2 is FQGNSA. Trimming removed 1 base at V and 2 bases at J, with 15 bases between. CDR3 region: CASSLVRVQLPYEQYF. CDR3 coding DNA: TGTGCCAGCAGCTTAGTAAGGGTTCAACTTCCCTACGAGCAGTACTTC.

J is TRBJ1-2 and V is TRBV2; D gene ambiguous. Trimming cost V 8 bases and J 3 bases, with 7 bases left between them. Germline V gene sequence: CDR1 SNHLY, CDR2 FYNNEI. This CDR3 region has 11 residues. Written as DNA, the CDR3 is TGTGCCAGCGGGAGGGACTATGGCTACACCTTC. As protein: CASGRDYGYTF.

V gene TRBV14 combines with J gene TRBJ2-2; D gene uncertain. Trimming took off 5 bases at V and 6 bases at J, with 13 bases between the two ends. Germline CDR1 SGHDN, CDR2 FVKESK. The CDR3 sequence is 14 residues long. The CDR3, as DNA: TGTGCCAGCAGCTCTCGTGTCGTTGCCGGGGAGCTGTTTTTT. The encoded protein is CASSSRVVAGELFF.

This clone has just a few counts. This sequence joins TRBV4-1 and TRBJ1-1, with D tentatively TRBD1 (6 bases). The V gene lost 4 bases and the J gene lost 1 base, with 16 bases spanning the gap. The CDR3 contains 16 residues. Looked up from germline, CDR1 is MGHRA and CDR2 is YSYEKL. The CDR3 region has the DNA TGCGCCAGCAGCCTCGACCAGGGGACTCCGAACACTGAAGCTTTCTTT. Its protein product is CASSLDQGTPNTEAFF.

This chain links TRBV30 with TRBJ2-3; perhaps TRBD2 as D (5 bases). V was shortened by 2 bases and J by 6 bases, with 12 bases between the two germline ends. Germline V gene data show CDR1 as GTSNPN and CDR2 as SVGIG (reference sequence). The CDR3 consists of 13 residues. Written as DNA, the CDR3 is TGTGCCTGGAGTTTGGAGGCCCCGGATACGCAGTATTTT. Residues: CAWSLEAPDTQYF.

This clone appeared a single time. CDR3 nucleotides: TGTGCCAGCAGCCCCCAGACAGGGGGCGTAGAGACCCAGTACTTC. Translated: CASSPQTGGVETQYF. The genes are TRBV7-8 and TRBJ2-5, with TRBD1 matching 10 bases. CDR1 is SGHVS and CDR2 is FQNEAQ in the germline V gene. Trimming at V came to 5 bases and at J to 4 bases, leaving 7 bases not matched to a gene. The CDR3 is 15 residues long.

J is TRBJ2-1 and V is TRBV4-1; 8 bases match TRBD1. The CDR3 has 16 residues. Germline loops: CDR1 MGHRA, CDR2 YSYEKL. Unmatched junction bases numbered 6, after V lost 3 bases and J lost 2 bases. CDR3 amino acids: CASSHLTGVPYNEQFF. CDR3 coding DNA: TGCGCCAGCAGCCACCTGACAGGGGTTCCCTACAATGAGCAGTTCTTC.

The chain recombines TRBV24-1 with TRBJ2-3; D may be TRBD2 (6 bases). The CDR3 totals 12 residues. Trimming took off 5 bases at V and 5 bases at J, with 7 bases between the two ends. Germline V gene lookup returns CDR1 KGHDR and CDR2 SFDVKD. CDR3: CATSGGVDTQYF. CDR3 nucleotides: TGTGCCACCAGTGGCGGGGTAGATACGCAGTATTTT.

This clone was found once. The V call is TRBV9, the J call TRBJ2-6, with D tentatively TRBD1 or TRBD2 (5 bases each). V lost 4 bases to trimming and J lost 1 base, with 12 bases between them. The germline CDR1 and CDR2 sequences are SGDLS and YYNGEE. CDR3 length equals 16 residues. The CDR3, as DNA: TGTGCCAGCAGCACCGGGGCCTTTTCTGGGGCCAACGTCCTGACTTTC. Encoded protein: CASSTGAFSGANVLTF.

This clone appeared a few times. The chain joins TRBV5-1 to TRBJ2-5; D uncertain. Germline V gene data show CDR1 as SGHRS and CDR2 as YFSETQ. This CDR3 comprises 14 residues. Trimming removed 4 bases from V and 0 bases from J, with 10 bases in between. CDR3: CASSPPENQETQYF. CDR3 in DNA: TGCGCCAGCAGCCCTCCAGAAAACCAAGAGACCCAGTACTTC.

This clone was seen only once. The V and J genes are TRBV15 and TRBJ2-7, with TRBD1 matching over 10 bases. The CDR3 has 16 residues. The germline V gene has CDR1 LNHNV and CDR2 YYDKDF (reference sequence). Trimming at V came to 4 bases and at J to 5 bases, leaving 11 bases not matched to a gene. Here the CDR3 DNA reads TGTGCCACCAGCATCCGGGACAGGGGTAATAGGAACGAGCAGTACTTC. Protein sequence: CATSIRDRGNRNEQYF.

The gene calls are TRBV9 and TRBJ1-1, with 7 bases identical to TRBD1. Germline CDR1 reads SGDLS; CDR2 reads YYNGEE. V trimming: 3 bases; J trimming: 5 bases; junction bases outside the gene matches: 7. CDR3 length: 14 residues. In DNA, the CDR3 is TGTGCCAGCAGCGCCAGACAGGGCCAAACTGAAGCTTTCTTT. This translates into CASSARQGQTEAFF.

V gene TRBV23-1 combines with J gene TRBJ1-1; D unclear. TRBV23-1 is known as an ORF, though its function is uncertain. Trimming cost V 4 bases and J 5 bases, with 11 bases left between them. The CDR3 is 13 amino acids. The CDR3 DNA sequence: TGCGCCAGCAGTCCGCCGGGAAAAACTGAAGCTTTCTTT. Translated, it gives CASSPPGKTEAFF.

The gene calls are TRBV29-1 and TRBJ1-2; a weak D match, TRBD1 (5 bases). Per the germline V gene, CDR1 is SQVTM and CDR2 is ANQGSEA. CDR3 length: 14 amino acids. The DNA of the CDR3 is TGCTCGATGGGGGGGTTTAGTGCTAACTATGGCTACACCTTC. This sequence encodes CSMGGFSANYGYTF.

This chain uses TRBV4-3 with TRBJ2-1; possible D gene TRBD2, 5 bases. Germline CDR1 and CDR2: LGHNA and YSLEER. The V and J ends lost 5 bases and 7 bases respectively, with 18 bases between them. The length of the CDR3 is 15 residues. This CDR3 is CASSEGSRGWNEQFF. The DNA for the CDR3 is TGCGCCAGCAGCGAAGGGAGCAGAGGATGGAATGAGCAGTTCTTC.

CDR3 protein: CASKDRGSPGYTF. Written as DNA, the CDR3 is TGCGCCAGCAAAGACAGGGGGTCTCCTGGCTACACCTTC. The chain uses TRBV10-2 and TRBJ1-2, with 9 bases identical to TRBD1. Germline loops: CDR1 WSHSY, CDR2 SAAADI. V was pared by 7 bases and J by 7 bases, with 7 bases of the junction left unmatched. This CDR3 comprises 13 residues.

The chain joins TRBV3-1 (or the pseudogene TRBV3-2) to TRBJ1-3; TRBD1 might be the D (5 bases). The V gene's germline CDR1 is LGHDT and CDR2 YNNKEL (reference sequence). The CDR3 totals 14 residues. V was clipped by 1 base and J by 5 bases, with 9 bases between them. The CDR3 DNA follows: TGTGCCAGCAGCCAAGGGGGGGGAAGAAACACCATATATTTT. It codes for CASSQGGGRNTIYF.

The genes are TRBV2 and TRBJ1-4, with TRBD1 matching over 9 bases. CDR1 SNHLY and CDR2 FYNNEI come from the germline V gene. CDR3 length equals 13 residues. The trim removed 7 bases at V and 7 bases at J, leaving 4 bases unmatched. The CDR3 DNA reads TGTGCCAGCAACGACAGGGGGACTGAAAAACTGTTTTTT. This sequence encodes CASNDRGTEKLFF.

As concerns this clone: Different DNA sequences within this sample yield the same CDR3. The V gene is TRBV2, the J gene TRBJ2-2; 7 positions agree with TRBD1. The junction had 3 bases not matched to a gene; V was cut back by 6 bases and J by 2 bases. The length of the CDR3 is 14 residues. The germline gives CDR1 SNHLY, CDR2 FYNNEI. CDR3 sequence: CASRRDRNTGELFF. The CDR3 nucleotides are TGTGCCAGCAGGAGGGACAGAAACACCGGGGAGCTGTTTTTT.

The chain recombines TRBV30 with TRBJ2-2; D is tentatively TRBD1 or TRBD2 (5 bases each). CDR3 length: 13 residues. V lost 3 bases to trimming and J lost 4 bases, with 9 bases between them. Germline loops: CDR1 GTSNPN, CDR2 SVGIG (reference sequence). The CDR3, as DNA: TGTGCCTGGAGCCCCGGGACCACCGGGGAGCTGTTTTTT. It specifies CAWSPGTTGELFF.

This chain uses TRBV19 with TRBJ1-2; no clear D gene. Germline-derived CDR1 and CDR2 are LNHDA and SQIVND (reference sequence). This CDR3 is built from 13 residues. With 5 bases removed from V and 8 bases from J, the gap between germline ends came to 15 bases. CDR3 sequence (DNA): TGTGCCAGTAGTCCAAACCTGAGGAACGGCTACACCTTC. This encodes CASSPNLRNGYTF. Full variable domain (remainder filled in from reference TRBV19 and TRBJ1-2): DGGITQSPKYLFRKEGQNVTLSCEQNLNHDAMYWYRQDPGQGLRLIYYSQIVNDFQKGDIAEGYSVSREKKESFPLTVTSAQKNPTAFYLCASSPNLRNGYTFGSGTRLTVV.

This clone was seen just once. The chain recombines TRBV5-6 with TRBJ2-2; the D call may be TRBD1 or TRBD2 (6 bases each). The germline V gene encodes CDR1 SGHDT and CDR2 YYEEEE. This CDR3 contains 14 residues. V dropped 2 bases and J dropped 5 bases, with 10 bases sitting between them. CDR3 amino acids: CASSLQGGTGELFF. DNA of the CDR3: TGTGCCAGCAGCTTACAGGGAGGAACCGGGGAGCTGTTTTTT.

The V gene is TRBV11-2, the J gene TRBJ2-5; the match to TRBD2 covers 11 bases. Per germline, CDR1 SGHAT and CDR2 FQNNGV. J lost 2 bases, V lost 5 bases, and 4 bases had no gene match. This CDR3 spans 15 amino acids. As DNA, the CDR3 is TGTGCCAGCAGCGGAATAGCGGGGGGGCAAGAGACCCAGTACTTC. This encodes CASSGIAGGQETQYF.

The CDR3 DNA is TGCAGCGTTGAAGCTCAAGATACCGTTAACTATGGCTACACCTTC. Amino acid sequence: CSVEAQDTVNYGYTF. The chain links TRBV29-1 to TRBJ1-2; D is unclear. This CDR3 has 15 amino acids. CDR1 and CDR2 from the germline V gene are SQVTM and ANQGSEA. The ends were cut back, 1 base at V and 1 base at J, with 13 bases in the middle. The variable domain in full, completed from reference TRBV29-1 and TRBJ1-2, reads SAVISQKPSRDICQRGTSLTIQCQVDSQVTMMFWYRQQPGQSLTLIATANQGSEATYESGFVIDKFPISRPNLTFSTLTVSNMSPEDSSIYLCSVEAQDTVNYGYTFGSGTRLTVV.

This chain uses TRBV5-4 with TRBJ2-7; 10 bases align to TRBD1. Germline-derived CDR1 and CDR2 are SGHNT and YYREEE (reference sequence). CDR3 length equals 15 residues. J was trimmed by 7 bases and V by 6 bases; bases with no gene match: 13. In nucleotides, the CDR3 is TGTGCCAGCAAACTGGGGGGGACAGGGGAGGAGGAGCAGTACTTC. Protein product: CASKLGGTGEEEQYF.

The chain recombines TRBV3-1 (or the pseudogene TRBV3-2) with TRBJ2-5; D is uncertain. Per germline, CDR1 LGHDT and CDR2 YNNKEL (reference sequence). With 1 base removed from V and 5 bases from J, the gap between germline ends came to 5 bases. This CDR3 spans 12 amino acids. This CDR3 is CASSQVGETQYF. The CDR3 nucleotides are TGTGCCAGCAGCCAAGTAGGGGAGACCCAGTACTTC.

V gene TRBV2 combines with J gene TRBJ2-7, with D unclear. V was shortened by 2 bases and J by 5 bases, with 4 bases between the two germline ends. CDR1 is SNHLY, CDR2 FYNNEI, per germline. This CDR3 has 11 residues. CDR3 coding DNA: TGTGCCAGCAGTGAATGGGACGAGCAGTACTTC. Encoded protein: CASSEWDEQYF.

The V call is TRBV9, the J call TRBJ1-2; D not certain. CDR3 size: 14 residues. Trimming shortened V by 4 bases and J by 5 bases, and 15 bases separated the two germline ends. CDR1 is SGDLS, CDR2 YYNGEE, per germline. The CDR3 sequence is CASSPDPSGYGYTF. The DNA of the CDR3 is TGTGCCAGCAGCCCCGATCCGAGCGGATATGGCTACACCTTC. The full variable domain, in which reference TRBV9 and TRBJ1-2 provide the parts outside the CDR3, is DSGVTQTPKHLITATGQRVTLRCSPRSGDLSVYWYQQSLDQGLQFLIQYYNGEERAKGNILERFSAQQFPDLHSELNLSSLELGDSALYFCASSPDPSGYGYTFGSGTRLTVV.

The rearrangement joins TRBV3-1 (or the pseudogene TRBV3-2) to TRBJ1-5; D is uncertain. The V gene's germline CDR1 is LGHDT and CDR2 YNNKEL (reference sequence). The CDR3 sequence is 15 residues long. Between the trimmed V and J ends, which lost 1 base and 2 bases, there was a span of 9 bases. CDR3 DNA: TGTGCCAGCAGCCAAGGTGGGCAGCGCAATCAGCCCCAGCATTTT. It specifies CASSQGGQRNQPQHF.

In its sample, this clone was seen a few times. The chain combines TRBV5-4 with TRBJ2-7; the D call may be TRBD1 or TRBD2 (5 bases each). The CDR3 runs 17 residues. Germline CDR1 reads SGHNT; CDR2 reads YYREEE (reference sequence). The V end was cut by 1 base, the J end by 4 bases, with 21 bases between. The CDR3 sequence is CASSLFPFGALNYEQYF. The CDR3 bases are TGTGCCAGCAGCTTGTTTCCATTCGGGGCACTTAATTACGAGCAGTACTTC.

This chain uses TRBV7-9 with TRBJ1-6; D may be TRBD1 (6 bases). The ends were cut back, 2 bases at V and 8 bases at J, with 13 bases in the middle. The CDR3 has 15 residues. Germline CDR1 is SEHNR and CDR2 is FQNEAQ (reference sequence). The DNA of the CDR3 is TGTGCCAGCAGCTTAAGTCAGGGGAGTCATTCACCCCTCCACTTT. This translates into CASSLSQGSHSPLHF. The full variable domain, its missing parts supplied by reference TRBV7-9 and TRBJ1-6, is DTGVSQNPRHKITKRGQNVTFRCDPISEHNRLYWYRQTLGQGPEFLTYFQNEAQLEKSRLLSDRFSAERPKGSFSTLEIQRTEQGDSAMYLCASSLSQGSHSPLHFGNGTRLTVT.